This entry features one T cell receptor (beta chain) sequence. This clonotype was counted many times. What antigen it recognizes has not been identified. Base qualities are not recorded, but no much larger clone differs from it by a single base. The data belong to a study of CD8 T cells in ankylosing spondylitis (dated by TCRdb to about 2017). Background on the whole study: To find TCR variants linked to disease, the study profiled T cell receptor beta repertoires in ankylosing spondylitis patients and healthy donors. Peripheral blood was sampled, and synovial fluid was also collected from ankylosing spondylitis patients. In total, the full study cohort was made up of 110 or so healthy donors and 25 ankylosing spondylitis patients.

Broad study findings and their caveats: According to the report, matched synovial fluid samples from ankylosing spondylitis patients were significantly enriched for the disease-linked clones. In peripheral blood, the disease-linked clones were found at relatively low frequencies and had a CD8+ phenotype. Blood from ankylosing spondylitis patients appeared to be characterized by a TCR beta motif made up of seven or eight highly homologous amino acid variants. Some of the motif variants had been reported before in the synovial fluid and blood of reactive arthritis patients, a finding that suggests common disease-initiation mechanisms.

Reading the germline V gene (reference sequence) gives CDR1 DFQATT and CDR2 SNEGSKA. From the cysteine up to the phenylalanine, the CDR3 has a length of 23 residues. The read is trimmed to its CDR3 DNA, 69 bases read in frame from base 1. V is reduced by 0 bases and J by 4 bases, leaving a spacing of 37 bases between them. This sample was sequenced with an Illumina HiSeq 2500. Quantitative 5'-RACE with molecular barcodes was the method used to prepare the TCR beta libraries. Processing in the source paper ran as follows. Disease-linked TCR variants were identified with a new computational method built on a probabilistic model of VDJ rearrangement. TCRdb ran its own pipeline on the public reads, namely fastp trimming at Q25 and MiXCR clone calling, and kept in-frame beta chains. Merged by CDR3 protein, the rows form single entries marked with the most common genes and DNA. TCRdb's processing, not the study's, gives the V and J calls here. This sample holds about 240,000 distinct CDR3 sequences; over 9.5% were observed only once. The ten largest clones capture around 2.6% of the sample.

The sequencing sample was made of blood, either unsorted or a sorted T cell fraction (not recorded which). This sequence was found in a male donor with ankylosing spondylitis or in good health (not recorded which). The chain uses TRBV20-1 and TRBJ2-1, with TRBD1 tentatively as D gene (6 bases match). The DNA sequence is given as TGCAGTGCTAGAGATCTCCGCCTTTTCCAGGGGTCCAGTGTGGTTGTTGAATACAATGAGCAGTTCTTC. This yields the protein CSARDLRLFQGSSVVVEYNEQFF.